Here is one TCR beta chain with its context. Its antigen is not identified. This specimen belongs to a study of shared clonotypes between healthy human individuals. Notes on the study in general: Rarefaction gave evidence that sorted-subset sequencing remained incomplete despite large depth.

Libraries were prepared by immunoSEQ multiplex PCR; TCRdb keeps only in-frame clonotypes and omits some of them. The sample lists about 1,800,000 clones, approximately 94% occurring once. Naive CD8 cells, CD45RO-negative and positively selected for CCR7, excluded terminally differentiated effector memory CD45RA+ cells. This CDR3 is built from 16 residues. Germline CDR1 reads MGHDK; CDR2 reads SYGVNS. V gave up 5 bases and J gave up 1 base; unmatched junction bases: 5. This clonotype was obtained from a man between 18 and 29 years old in good health. Specimen: naive CD8+ T cells sorted from blood. The chain uses TRBV25-1 and TRBJ2-7, with TRBD2 identical over 13 bases. CDR3 protein: CASSPPGLAGSYEQYF. CDR3 sequence (DNA): TGTGCCAGCAGTCCCCCGGGACTAGCGGGATCCTACGAGCAGTACTTC.